This TCR beta chain was recorded in a study of T cell changes during pregnancy in multiple sclerosis. The CDR3 has 16 amino acids. Germline V gene data show CDR1 as ENHRY and CDR2 as SYGVKD. V gave up 0 bases and J gave up 3 bases, with 12 bases separating them. This table comes from immunoSEQ multiplex PCR, and its TCRdb copy is limited to in-frame clones, with some not included. The sample includes some 110,000 clones, 85% to 95% seen only once; the top ten take approximately 1.5%. The specimen was peripheral blood, collected after pregnancy. The V and J genes are TRBV10-3 and TRBJ2-1; tentative D call: TRBD1 (6 bases). The receptor was isolated from a female donor with multiple sclerosis, enrolled in a pregnancy study. Written as DNA, the CDR3 is TGTGCCATCAGTGAGTCACAGGGAAACGGCTACAATGAGCAGTTCTTC. It is translated as CAISESQGNGYNEQFF.